This T cell receptor beta chain emerged from a study of T cell clones after liver transplantation. Whole-study context: Liver transplant recipients had immunosuppression withdrawal attempted within 2 years. TCRbeta sequencing after a pre-transplant mixed lymphocyte reaction identified graft-donor-reactive clones, later tracked in post-transplant blood. Three of the eight recipients were HCV-positive; the rest had non-autoimmune, non-viral transplant indications. Subjects received no induction therapy and standard immunosuppression until randomization at 12-24 months post-transplant.

Method: immunoSEQ multiplex PCR; TCRdb's copy keeps in-frame clones and lacks some. Among some 45,000 clones listed, approximately 86% were seen once. Trimming pared 2 bases from V and 5 bases from J, leaving 18 bases between. In germline, CDR1 is SGHAT, CDR2 FQNNGV. CDR3 length equals 16 residues. The source is a human patient who received a liver transplant. Certain T cells may be donor cells from the graft. Here the sequenced sample was CD4+ T cells from blood, taken 24 months after liver transplant. The chain uses TRBV11-2 and TRBJ2-5, with a weak D call TRBD2 (5 bases). The CDR3 here is CASSLSVGGSIETQYF. DNA of the CDR3: TGTGCCAGCAGCTTATCAGTAGGCGGGTCGATTGAGACCCAGTACTTC.